This TCR beta chain was found in a study of blood T cells in healthy people across ages (dated by TCRdb to between 2014 and 2017). As for the study more broadly: In model experiments, roughly one uniquely barcoded TCR beta cDNA molecule per two T cells was captured by template switching. Using the same blood draw, the study looked at two additional independent replicas of 1 million unique cDNA reads for two donors, one aged 18 to 29 and the other aged 80 or older. The donors were split into four age groups: young (average around 15 years), middle-aged (roughly 42), aged (approximately 60) and long-lived (roughly 80). Using deep sequencing normalized with unique cDNA molecular identifiers, the study measured how TCR beta repertoire diversity changes with age.

The library came from 5' RACE. Sequencing was performed on an Illumina HiSeq 2500. A second PCR of about 7 to 12 cycles was run with a J-beta primer mix and a sample-barcoded 5' primer. A unique molecular identifier was introduced onto each TCR beta cDNA molecule by a template-switch 5' adaptor carrying 12 random nucleotides. Each sample yielded at least 3 million CDR3-containing paired-end reads. All of the RNA was converted into first-strand cDNA using the Mint cDNA synthesis kit, with a TRBC-specific oligonucleotide serving as the primer. Following uracil-DNA glycosylase treatment, all cDNA underwent a first 18-cycle PCR with the universal primers M1SS and BC2_uni_R. The study's processing was this. For normalization, 1 million high-quality reads were randomly selected from each sample, with every read carrying a distinct molecular identifier. Instead of being binned into consensus sequences, reads that shared molecular identifiers were thrown out. CDR3 identification, clonotype clustering and error correction used MiTCR with a Q25 quality threshold and the strictest error-elimination algorithm. Lower-bound total TCR beta diversity was estimated with a nonparametric unseen species model using Euler transformation. TCRdb redid the processing of the public reads, applying fastp at Q25 and MiXCR, and retained in-frame beta chains. Every distinct CDR3 protein forms one entry, paired with its most common genes and DNA. In this record, the V and J calls reflect TCRdb's handling and not the investigators' own analysis. For this sample there are more than 750,000 distinct CDR3 sequences; 25% to 30% appear just once. The leading ten clones occupy roughly 10% of the sample.

The donors were 40 or so Caucasian individuals from Russia, aged roughly 6 to 95 years, who were systemically healthy. Approximately 10 milliliters of peripheral blood were collected from each donor into EDTA-treated Vacutainer tubes. Ficoll-Paque density-gradient centrifugation was used to isolate PBMCs, with at least 7 million per sample. Total RNA was extracted from PBMCs with Trizol reagent, with at least 5 micrograms obtained per sample. For every donor, flow cytometry on a PBMC aliquot measured the percentage of naive CD45RAhigh/CD27high T cells. V drops 10 bases and J drops 0 bases, leaving 14 bases in between. The CDR3 sequence holds 14 residues, the cysteine and phenylalanine included. The entry retains the CDR3 DNA only, 42 bases that are in frame from base 1. In the germline V gene, CDR1 corresponds to ENHRY and CDR2 to SYGVKD. General conclusions and limits of the study: Bulk unsorted PBMC profiling prevented conclusive comparison of naive and antigen-experienced compartments. There was a strong correlation between observed TCR beta diversity and the percentage of naive T cells measured by flow cytometry. Estimates of total diversity based on one million sequenced T cells were regarded as lower bounds and as underestimates. Because the CMV infection status of the donors was unknown, age-related changes in expanded clonotypes may potentially have been confounded. Compared with the aged group, the long-lived group had more naive CD4+ T cells, fewer expanded clones and increased TCR diversity, suggesting age selection. Observed TCR beta diversity per million T cells fell roughly linearly with age, and a significant reduction was already apparent by age around 44.

The sample holds a few counts of this clonotype. It lacks a known antigen. No base-level quality is on record; no much larger clone is a single base apart. The same data also contributed to another study, on T cells of mothers and their children. Reported in the second study: Donors were nine systemically healthy Caucasian individuals: three mothers and their six children. cDNA synthesis used all of the extracted RNA, with 1.5 ug of RNA in each 15 ul reaction. In the second PCR, the M1S primer introduced both the sample barcodes and 2-4 random nucleotides. Each mother yielded over 8.5 million TCR beta CDR3 reads and each child 3 million to 3.5 million reads. Thymic selection similarly shapes TCR recombination output in related and unrelated pairs, with minor effect from inherited differences. Normalized repertoire overlap in related mother-child pairs was always slightly higher than in unrelated mother-child pairs, but the difference was never significant. No persistent microchimeric T cell clones were detected, at a sensitivity of about 100 clones per million clonotypes. To look for features that set related mother-child pairs apart from unrelated individuals, the researchers ran deep NGS to compare the TCR beta repertoires of mothers and children. The mean age was roughly 44 +/- 4 years for the mothers and around 10 +/- 4 years for the children. After adapter ligation with NEBNext reagents, the libraries were sequenced on Illumina HiSeq 2000 with 100+100 nt paired-end reads. To prevent cross-contamination, the mother and child libraries were prepared one month apart and sequenced in separate runs. Each donor had between about 450,000 and 2,100,000 distinct TCR beta clonotypes identified. Naive TCR beta clonotypes were estimated from low-frequency clonotypes matched to each donor's FACS-determined naive share, without sorting.

The chain is assembled from TRBV10-3 and TRBJ2-3, with the D gene uncertain. The sequenced material came from blood. This sequence originates from a woman aged 40-49 years in good health. The CDR3 here reads CATKVHTSTDTQYF. The sequence in DNA is TGTGCCACCAAAGTACACACTAGCACAGATACGCAGTATTTT.